Shown below are 18 T cell receptor beta chains from a single sample sequenced in a study of blood T cell repertoires in COVID-19. Assay: immunoSEQ multiplex PCR; the TCRdb copy retains only in-frame clones and omits some. The sample lists about 78,000 clones, 80% to 95% seen once, with around 0.93% in the top ten. Sequenced material: peripheral blood. The receptors originated from a woman in her forties or fifties in a cohort sampled during active COVID-19.

The chain carries TRBV5-1 and TRBJ1-2; 10 bases are a match to TRBD1. V shed 3 bases, J shed 4 bases, and the junction held 9 bases outside the gene matches. CDR1 SGHRS and CDR2 YFSETQ come from the germline V gene. This CDR3 contains 16 residues. In DNA, the CDR3 is TGCGCCAGCAGCTCGGGACAGGGGTCCCTTAGCTATGGCTACACCTTC. This translates into CASSSGQGSLSYGYTF.

This chain uses TRBV10-3 with TRBJ2-2; D unclear. The V end lost 6 bases, the J end lost 4 bases, and 15 bases lay between the germline ends. Germline V lookup: CDR1 ENHRY, CDR2 SYGVKD. The CDR3 extends over 15 amino acids. CDR3 DNA sequence: TGTGCCATCAGCCCAGACCCCCGCGGCACCGGGGAGCTGTTTTTT. This encodes CAISPDPRGTGELFF.

V gene TRBV2 combines with J gene TRBJ2-5; 12 nucleotides line up with TRBD1. Germline assignment: CDR1 SNHLY and CDR2 FYNNEI. The CDR3 is 16 residues long. With V trimmed by 4 bases and J by 7 bases, 10 bases remained unmatched. CDR3 sequence reads: CASSAGDRGPRGTQYF. Written as DNA, the CDR3 is TGTGCCAGCAGTGCAGGGGACAGGGGGCCGAGGGGGACCCAGTACTTC.

The chain couples TRBV28 to TRBJ2-5, with 9 nucleotides matching TRBD2. The CDR3 has 14 residues. V was clipped by 6 bases and J by 3 bases; unmatched bases: 5. Germline CDR1 and CDR2: MDHEN and SYDVKM. CDR3 sequence (DNA): TGTGCCAGCAGCCCTAGCGGGACTAAAGAGACCCAGTACTTC. Translating it yields CASSPSGTKETQYF. Drawing the rest from reference TRBV28 and TRBJ2-5, the complete variable domain is DVKVTQSSRYLVKRTGEKVFLECVQDMDHENMFWYRQDPGLGLRLIYFSYDVKMKEKGDIPEGYSVSREKKERFSLILESASTNQTSMYLCASSPSGTKETQYFGPGTRLLVL.

V gene TRBV12-3 or TRBV12-4 combines with J gene TRBJ2-3, with D hard to call. The CDR3 extends over 13 amino acids. V was pared by 10 bases and J by 5 bases, with 16 bases between. CDR3 amino acids: CATLEPYLDTQYF. CDR3 nucleotides: TGTGCCACCCTCGAGCCATATCTAGATACGCAGTATTTT.

The chain recombines TRBV11-2 with TRBJ2-1, with TRBD2 matching 8 bases. Trimming cost V 6 bases and J 10 bases; bases outside gene matches: 8. CDR3 size: 13 residues. The germline V gene encodes CDR1 SGHAT and CDR2 FQNNGV. The CDR3 region is CASSHTRTSEQFF. The CDR3 DNA is TGTGCCAGCAGTCATACCCGGACTAGCGAGCAGTTCTTC. Full variable domain (remainder filled in from reference TRBV11-2 and TRBJ2-1): EAGVAQSPRYKIIEKRQSVAFWCNPISGHATLYWYQQILGQGPKLLIQFQNNGVVDDSQLPKDRFSAERLKGVDSTLKIQPAKLEDSAVYLCASSHTRTSEQFFGPGTRLTVL.

V is TRBV9 and J is TRBJ2-7, with 9 bases aligning to TRBD1. CDR1 SGDLS and CDR2 YYNGEE come from the germline V gene. V lost 0 bases to trimming and J lost 4 bases; unmatched junction nucleotides: 2. The CDR3 consists of 14 residues. Written as DNA, the CDR3 is TGTGCCAGCAGCGTAGGGGGACAGGGTTACGAGCAGTACTTC. This codes for CASSVGGQGYEQYF.

J is TRBJ2-3 and V is TRBV19, with TRBD2 matching over 7 bases. Germline assignment: CDR1 LNHDA and CDR2 SQIVND (reference sequence). Losses at the gene ends were 11 bases for V and 1 base for J; bases not matched to a gene: 9. The CDR3 consists of 14 residues. Written as DNA, the CDR3 is TGTGCCGGACCTCCTGCGGGGGGCACAGATACGCAGTATTTT. As protein: CAGPPAGGTDTQYF. Full variable domain (missing parts from reference TRBV19 and TRBJ2-3): DGGITQSPKYLFRKEGQNVTLSCEQNLNHDAMYWYRQDPGQGLRLIYYSQIVNDFQKGDIAEGYSVSREKKESFPLTVTSAQKNPTAFYLCAGPPAGGTDTQYFGPGTRLTVL.

The genes are TRBV7-6 and TRBJ2-7, with TRBD1 as a possible D gene (5 bases). Germline CDR1 and CDR2: SGHVS and FNYEAQ. The CDR3 length is 12 residues. V lost 0 bases, J lost 7 bases, and 7 bases lay in between. CDR3 in amino acids: CASSLAGVEQYF. CDR3 nucleotide sequence: TGTGCCAGCAGCTTAGCAGGGGTTGAGCAGTACTTC.

This clone is a singleton in its sample. This chain connects TRBV29-1 to TRBJ2-1; maybe TRBD2 (5 bases). Per the germline V gene, CDR1 is SQVTM and CDR2 is ANQGSEA. CDR3 length: 14 amino acids. Trimming cost V 7 bases and J 1 base, with 14 bases left between them. The CDR3 here is CSGTSGVSYNEQFF. DNA for the CDR3: TGCAGCGGCACCAGCGGAGTGTCCTACAATGAGCAGTTCTTC.

V is TRBV11-2 and J is TRBJ1-5; a weak D match, TRBD1 (5 bases). Looked up from germline, CDR1 is SGHAT and CDR2 is FQNNGV. V was shortened by 5 bases and J by 5 bases, with 10 bases between the two germline ends. The CDR3 length is 13 residues. The CDR3 nucleotides read TGTGCCAGCAGCCTTCAGACAGATCAGCCCCAGCATTTT. It specifies CASSLQTDQPQHF. Based on the CDR3 plus reference TRBV11-2 and TRBJ1-5, the full variable domain is EAGVAQSPRYKIIEKRQSVAFWCNPISGHATLYWYQQILGQGPKLLIQFQNNGVVDDSQLPKDRFSAERLKGVDSTLKIQPAKLEDSAVYLCASSLQTDQPQHFGDGTRLSIL.

The V and J genes are TRBV11-2 and TRBJ1-3; D remains ambiguous. Germline CDR1 is SGHAT and CDR2 is FQNNGV. V shed 1 base and J shed 0 bases, with 10 bases lying between them. The CDR3 loop spans 16 amino acids. This CDR3 reads CASSLARGYSGNTIYF. Written as DNA, the CDR3 is TGTGCCAGCAGCTTAGCGAGAGGGTACTCTGGAAACACCATATATTTT. The whole variable domain, filled in from reference TRBV11-2 and TRBJ1-3, reads EAGVAQSPRYKIIEKRQSVAFWCNPISGHATLYWYQQILGQGPKLLIQFQNNGVVDDSQLPKDRFSAERLKGVDSTLKIQPAKLEDSAVYLCASSLARGYSGNTIYFGEGSWLTVV.

The chain employs TRBV27 and TRBJ2-7; TRBD1 might be the D (5 bases). Trimming removed 5 bases from V and 2 bases from J, with 10 bases in between. CDR1 MNHEY and CDR2 SMNVEV come from the germline V gene (reference sequence). The CDR3 length is 13 residues. The CDR3 DNA sequence: TGTGCCAGCAGTCCGACAGAGGCCTACGAGCAGTACTTC. Amino acids: CASSPTEAYEQYF.

There are a few counts of this clone. The genes are TRBV7-9 and TRBJ2-7; tentatively, D is TRBD1 (5 bases). The germline V and J ends were trimmed by 0 bases and 2 bases, with 20 bases remaining between them. The V gene's germline CDR1 is SEHNR and CDR2 FQNEAQ (reference sequence). The CDR3 loop spans 18 amino acids. CDR3 DNA sequence: TGTGCCAGCAGCTTAGCGACCCGCGCAGGGAAAGGGGCCTACGAGCAGTACTTC. Translation gives CASSLATRAGKGAYEQYF.

The rearrangement joins TRBV5-1 to TRBJ2-3; D remains ambiguous. Germline loops: CDR1 SGHRS, CDR2 YFSETQ. This CDR3 contains 16 residues. V lost 4 bases, J lost 1 base, and 16 bases lay in between. This CDR3 is CASSRQGPGGTDTQYF. CDR3 sequence (DNA): TGCGCCAGCAGCCGCCAAGGCCCCGGAGGCACAGATACGCAGTATTTT.

This chain joins TRBV13 and TRBJ2-7; 9 bases match TRBD2. Germline V gene lookup returns CDR1 PRHDT and CDR2 FYEKMQ (reference sequence). This CDR3 region has 17 residues. Unmatched junction bases numbered 9, after V lost 3 bases and J lost 0 bases. The CDR3 DNA sequence: TGTGCCAGCAGCTTTTCGGGACATAGCGGGAGCTCCTACGAGCAGTACTTC. Protein sequence: CASSFSGHSGSSYEQYF.

This chain connects TRBV7-8 to TRBJ2-3, with TRBD2 identical over 8 bases. Losses at the gene ends were 1 base for V and 4 bases for J; bases not matched to a gene: 10. CDR1 and CDR2 (germline): SGHVS, FQNEAQ. The CDR3 runs 17 residues. Written as DNA, the CDR3 is TGTGCCAGCAGCTTAGAGTCGGGAGGGCCAGGCTCAGATACGCAGTATTTT. This codes for CASSLESGGPGSDTQYF.

The genes are TRBV15 and TRBJ2-1, with 11 bases fitting TRBD2. J was trimmed by 1 base and V by 0 bases; bases with no gene match: 8. This CDR3 spans 19 amino acids. Germline V gene lookup returns CDR1 LNHNV and CDR2 YYDKDF (reference sequence). CDR3: CATSRDRWTSGLSYNEQFF. The CDR3 nucleotides read TGTGCCACCAGCAGAGATCGTTGGACTAGCGGGCTATCCTACAATGAGCAGTTCTTC. Looking up the rest from reference TRBV15 and TRBJ2-1 gives the full variable domain: DAMVIQNPRYQVTQFGKPVTLSCSQTLNHNVMYWYQQKSSQAPKLLFHYYDKDFNNEADTPDNFQSRRPNTSFCFLDIRSPGLGDTAMYLCATSRDRWTSGLSYNEQFFGPGTRLTVL.